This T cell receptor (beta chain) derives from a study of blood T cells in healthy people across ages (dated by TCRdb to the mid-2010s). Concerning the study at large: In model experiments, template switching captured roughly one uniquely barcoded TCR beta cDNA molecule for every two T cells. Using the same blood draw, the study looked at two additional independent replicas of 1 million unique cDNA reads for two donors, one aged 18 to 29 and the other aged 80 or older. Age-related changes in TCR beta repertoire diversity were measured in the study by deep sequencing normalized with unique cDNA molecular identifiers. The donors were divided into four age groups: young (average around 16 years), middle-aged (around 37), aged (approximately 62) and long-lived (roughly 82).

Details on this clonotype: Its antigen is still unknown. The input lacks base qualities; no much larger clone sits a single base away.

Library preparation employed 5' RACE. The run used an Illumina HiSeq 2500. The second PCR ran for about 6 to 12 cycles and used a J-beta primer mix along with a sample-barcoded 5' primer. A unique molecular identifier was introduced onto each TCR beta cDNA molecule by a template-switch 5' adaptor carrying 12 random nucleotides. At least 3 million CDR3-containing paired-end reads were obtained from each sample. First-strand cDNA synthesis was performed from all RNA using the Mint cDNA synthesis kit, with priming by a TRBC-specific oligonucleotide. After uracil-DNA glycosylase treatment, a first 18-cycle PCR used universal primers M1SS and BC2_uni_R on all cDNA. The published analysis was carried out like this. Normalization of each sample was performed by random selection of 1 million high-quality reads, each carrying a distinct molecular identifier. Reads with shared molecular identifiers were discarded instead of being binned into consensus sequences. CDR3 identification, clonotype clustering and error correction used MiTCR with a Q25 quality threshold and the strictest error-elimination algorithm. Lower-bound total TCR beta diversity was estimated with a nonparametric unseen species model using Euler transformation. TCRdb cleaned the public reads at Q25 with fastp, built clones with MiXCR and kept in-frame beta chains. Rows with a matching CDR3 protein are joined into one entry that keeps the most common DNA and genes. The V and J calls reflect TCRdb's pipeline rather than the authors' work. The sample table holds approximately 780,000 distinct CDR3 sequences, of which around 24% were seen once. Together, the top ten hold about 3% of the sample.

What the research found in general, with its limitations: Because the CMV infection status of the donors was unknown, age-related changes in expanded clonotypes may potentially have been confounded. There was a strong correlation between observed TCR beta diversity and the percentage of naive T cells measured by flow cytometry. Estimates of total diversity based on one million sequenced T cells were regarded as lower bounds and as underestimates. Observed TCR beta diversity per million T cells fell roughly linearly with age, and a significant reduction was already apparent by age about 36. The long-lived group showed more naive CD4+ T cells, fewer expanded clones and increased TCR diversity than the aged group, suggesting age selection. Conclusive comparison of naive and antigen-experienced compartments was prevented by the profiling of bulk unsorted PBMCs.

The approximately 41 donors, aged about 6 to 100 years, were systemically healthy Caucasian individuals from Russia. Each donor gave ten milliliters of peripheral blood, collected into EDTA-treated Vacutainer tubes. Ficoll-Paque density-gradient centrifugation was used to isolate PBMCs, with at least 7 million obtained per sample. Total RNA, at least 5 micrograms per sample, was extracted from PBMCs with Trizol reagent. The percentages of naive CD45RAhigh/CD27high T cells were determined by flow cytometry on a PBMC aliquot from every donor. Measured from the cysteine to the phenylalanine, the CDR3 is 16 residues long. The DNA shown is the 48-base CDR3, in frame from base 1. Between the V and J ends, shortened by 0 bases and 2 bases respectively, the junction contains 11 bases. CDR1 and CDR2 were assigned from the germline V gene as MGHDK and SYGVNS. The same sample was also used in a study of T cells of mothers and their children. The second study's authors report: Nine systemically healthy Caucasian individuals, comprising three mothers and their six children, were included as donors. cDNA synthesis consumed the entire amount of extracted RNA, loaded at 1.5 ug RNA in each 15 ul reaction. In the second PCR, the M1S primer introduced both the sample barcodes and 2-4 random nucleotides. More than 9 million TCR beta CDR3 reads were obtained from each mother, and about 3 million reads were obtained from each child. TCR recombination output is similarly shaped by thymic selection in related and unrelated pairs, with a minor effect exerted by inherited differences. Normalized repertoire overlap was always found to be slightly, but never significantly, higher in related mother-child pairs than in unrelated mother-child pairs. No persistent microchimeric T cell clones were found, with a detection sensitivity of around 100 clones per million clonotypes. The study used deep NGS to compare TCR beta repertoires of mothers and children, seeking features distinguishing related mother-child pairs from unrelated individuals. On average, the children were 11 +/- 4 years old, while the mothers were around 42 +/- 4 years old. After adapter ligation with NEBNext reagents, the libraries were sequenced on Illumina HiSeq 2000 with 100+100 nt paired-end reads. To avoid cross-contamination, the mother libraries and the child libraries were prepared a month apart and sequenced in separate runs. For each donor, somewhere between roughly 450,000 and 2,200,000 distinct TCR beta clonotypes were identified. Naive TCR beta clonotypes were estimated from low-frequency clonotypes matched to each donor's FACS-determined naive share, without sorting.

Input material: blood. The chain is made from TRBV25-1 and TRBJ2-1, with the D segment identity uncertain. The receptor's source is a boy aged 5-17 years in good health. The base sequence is TGTGCCAGCAGTGAATACGTGGCAGAGACCTACAATGAGCAGTTCTTC. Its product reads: CASSEYVAETYNEQFF.